The T cell receptor (beta chain) under discussion was sequenced for a study of metastatic and nonmetastatic thyroid tumors. About the research overall: Repertoire data that came from the blood and tumor or nodule tissue of malignant and benign thyroid patients were compared.

About this clone: Its target is unknown.

In the authors' workflow: Using the CDR3 differences seen across clinicopathological groups, the authors built a distant-metastasis classifier for papillary thyroid cancer, which was meant to discriminate distant-metastatic patients. TCRdb reprocessed the PCR reads via MiXCR. The V and J calls were not made by the authors but by TCRdb's processing. The sample has around 19,000 clones; more than 15% are singletons. Study-wide results and limits: Significantly higher TCR beta diversity was reportedly seen in malignant thyroid tumors than benign nodules, in blood and tumor.

Unmatched junction bases numbered 6, after V lost 5 bases and J lost 6 bases. CDR3 length: 14 residues. Germline-derived CDR1 and CDR2 are MNHEY and SVGEGT. Thyroid surgery had not been preceded by any treatment in any patient. The V call is TRBV6-2 or TRBV6-3, the J call TRBJ2-7; 11 bases are shared with TRBD2. The sample consisted of tumor tissue. This clonotype was sampled from a female donor with papillary thyroid cancer or a benign thyroid nodule (not recorded which). Some clones in this sample may be carry-over from other donors' samples. In DNA, the CDR3 is TGTGCCAGCAGTCAGGGACTAGCGGCCCGCGAGCAGTACTTC. As protein: CASSQGLAAREQYF.